This T cell receptor beta chain derives from a study of OX40 agonist ivuxolimab in advanced cancers. Notes on the study in general: Researchers did not establish what antigens the expanded peripheral T cells target.

Trimming left V 4 bases short and J 2 bases short, with 15 bases between. Germline V gives CDR1 LGHNT, CDR2 FRNRAP. The CDR3 has 16 amino acids. Concerning this clone: Its target is not known.

This table comes from immunoSEQ multiplex PCR, and its TCRdb copy is limited to in-frame clones, with some not included. The data show 80,000 or so clones, with approximately 87% seen just once and under 8.5% held by the top ten. The sequence was collected from an adult with an advanced solid tumor such as melanoma, head and neck, liver or kidney cancer. This chain links TRBV12-5 with TRBJ1-5; D gene ambiguous. This specimen consisted of CD4+ or CD8+ T cells sorted from blood, obtained in a trial of the OX40 agonist ivuxolimab. Here the CDR3 reads CASGYIGGVGNQPQHF. CDR3 in DNA: TGTGCTAGTGGTTATATAGGAGGAGTAGGCAATCAGCCCCAGCATTTT.